A selection of T cell receptor beta chains follows, all from one sample in a study of blood T cell repertoires in COVID-19. Assay: immunoSEQ multiplex PCR; the TCRdb copy retains only in-frame clones and omits some. The sample has approximately 150,000 clones; around 90% are singletons. Sequenced sample: peripheral blood. These receptor sequences come from a woman aged 55 to 70 who had recovered from COVID-19. Both conserved end residues are part of each CDR3. A D gene is named only where the DNA matches it firmly. The listing skips clone size in some rows; elsewhere it reads once, few, many or a size class.

>TRBJ2-3|TRBV10-3|once|.
CAISFGAGTDTQYF
TGTGCCATCAGTTTTGGGGCAGGCACAGATACGCAGTATTTT
>TRBJ2-5|TRBV5-4|.|.
CASCDGVQETQYF
TGTGCCAGCTGTGACGGGGTGCAAGAGACCCAGTACTTC
>TRBJ1-5|TRBV4-1|.|.
CASSQEQAGNQPQHF
TGCGCCAGCAGCCAGGAACAGGCAGGCAATCAGCCCCAGCATTTT
>TRBJ2-1|TRBV4-3|.|TRBD2
CASSQDRASGVYNEQFF
TGCGCCAGCAGCCAAGATCGTGCTAGCGGGGTATACAATGAGCAGTTCTTC
>TRBJ2-5|TRBV3-1/TRBV3-2|.|.
CASSQTWGSRGETQYF
TGTGCCAGCAGCCAGACCTGGGGTTCCCGGGGAGAGACCCAGTACTTC
>TRBJ2-3|TRBV6-6|once|TRBD2
CASSSSGVSTDTQYF
TGTGCCAGCAGTTCTAGCGGGGTTAGCACAGATACGCAGTATTTT
>TRBJ2-7|TRBV27|.|TRBD2
CASSLTVVLAGEQYF
TGTGCCAGCAGTTTGACAGTCGTGCTAGCGGGCGAGCAGTACTTC
>TRBJ2-5|TRBV5-4|once|.
CASSLRGKETQYF
TGTGCCAGCAGCTTGCGGGGGAAAGAGACCCAGTACTTC
>TRBJ1-3|TRBV7-9|.|.
CASSLNTQGAGNTIYF
TGTGCCAGCAGCTTAAACACACAAGGGGCTGGAAACACCATATATTTT
>TRBJ2-7|TRBV27|.|TRBD2
CASSYGGGQYF
TGTGCCAGCAGTTACGGCGGGGGGCAGTACTTC
>TRBJ2-1|TRBV5-1|.|TRBD1
CASSPGQGLHEQFF
TGCGCCAGCAGCCCGGGACAGGGTTTGCATGAGCAGTTCTTC
>TRBJ2-1|TRBV27|.|TRBD2
CASSLLAGGPGNEQFF
TGTGCCAGCAGTTTGTTAGCGGGGGGGCCAGGCAATGAGCAGTTCTTC
>TRBJ2-7|TRBV28|.|TRBD1
CASSSIGTGGGEQYF
TGTGCCAGCAGTTCCATAGGGACAGGTGGGGGGGAGCAGTACTTC
>TRBJ2-2|TRBV18|once|TRBD2
CASSLAGDNTGELFF
TGTGCCAGCTCACTAGCGGGGGATAACACCGGGGAGCTGTTTTTT
>TRBJ2-5|TRBV2|.|TRBD2
CASGRDYQTQYF
TGTGCCAGCGGAAGGGACTACCAGACCCAGTACTTC
>TRBJ2-7|TRBV29-1|.|TRBD2
CSAGTSYEQYF
TGCAGCGCCGGGACTAGCTACGAGCAGTACTTC
>TRBJ1-5|TRBV21-1|.|.
CASSLRGDQPQHF
TGTGCCAGCAGCCTTCGGGGTGATCAGCCCCAGCATTTT
>TRBJ2-2|TRBV15|.|TRBD1
CATRTQTGGMSGELFF
TGTGCCACCAGGACTCAGACAGGGGGCATGAGCGGGGAGCTGTTTTTT
>TRBJ2-3|TRBV15|once|TRBD1
CATSTTGTGVADTQYF
TGTGCCACCAGCACTACCGGGACAGGGGTGGCAGATACGCAGTATTTT
>TRBJ1-1|TRBV27|.|TRBD1
CASSLTGTGSEAFF
TGTGCCAGCAGTTTAACCGGGACAGGGTCTGAAGCTTTCTTT
>TRBJ2-7|TRBV18|.|.
CASSPGQKYEQYF
TGTGCCAGCTCACCAGGACAGAAGTACGAGCAGTACTTC
>TRBJ2-1|TRBV10-2|.|.
CASSPGDPRGEQFF
TGCGCCAGCAGCCCAGGGGATCCCAGAGGTGAGCAGTTCTTC
>TRBJ1-2|TRBV7-6|.|.
CASSLEARARGEANYGYTF
TGTGCCAGCAGCTTAGAGGCTCGCGCTCGGGGAGAGGCTAACTATGGCTACACCTTC
>TRBJ2-4|TRBV18|.|.
CASSPEGVAKNIQYF
TGTGCCAGCTCACCCGAGGGGGTAGCCAAAAACATTCAGTACTTC
>TRBJ1-1|TRBV29-1|.|.
CSIALRGGDPEAFF
TGCAGTATTGCGCTTCGGGGGGGAGATCCTGAAGCTTTCTTT
>TRBJ2-3|TRBV29-1|.|.
CSVNRDSTDTQYF
TGCAGCGTTAACAGGGATAGCACAGATACGCAGTATTTT
>TRBJ2-3|TRBV19|.|.
CASSSGGAGDTQYF
TGTGCCAGTAGTTCGGGGGGCGCGGGGGATACGCAGTATTTT